The rows below give T cell receptor beta chains drawn from one sample of a study of control samples from healthy donors and cancer patients. The data were produced by immunoSEQ multiplex PCR, yet TCRdb's version contains in-frame clones alone and is incomplete. The table includes some 96,000 clones, over 85% detected once. The sample comprised blood. All receptors derive from a man aged 18 to 29 in good health. The CDR3 runs from the conserved cysteine through the conserved F or W. A D gene is named only where the DNA matches it firmly. Expanded clones are given a class, and other clones once, few, many or no size at all.

D,V,size,J,CDR3,DNA
-,TRBV30,-,TRBJ1-5,CAWSVEGSWGQPQHF,TGTGCCTGGAGTGTAGAAGGGAGTTGGGGACAGCCCCAGCATTTT
-,TRBV4-1,-,TRBJ2-1,CASSPWYTYNEQFF,TGCGCCAGCTCTCCCTGGTACACCTACAATGAGCAGTTCTTC
-,TRBV27,-,TRBJ1-6,CASSLSFLQTDLYNSPLHF,TGTGCCAGCAGTTTATCTTTTCTTCAGACAGACCTATATAATTCACCCCTCCACTTT
-,TRBV20-1,once,TRBJ1-1,CSTGNTEAFF,TGCAGTACCGGGAACACTGAAGCTTTCTTT
TRBD1,TRBV2,-,TRBJ1-1,CASRLQGSTEAFF,TGTGCCAGCAGACTACAGGGGAGCACTGAAGCTTTCTTT
-,TRBV11-3,-,TRBJ2-1,CASSLGGRLGEQFF,TGTGCCAGCAGCTTAGGCGGCAGGTTAGGTGAGCAGTTCTTC
TRBD1,TRBV7-2,-,TRBJ1-4,CASSQRSGTGDSNEKLFF,TGTGCCAGCAGCCAAAGATCCGGGACAGGAGACTCTAATGAAAAACTGTTTTTT
-,TRBV21-1,-,TRBJ1-1,CASSAGTEAFF,TGTGCCAGCAGCGCGGGGACTGAAGCTTTCTTT
-,TRBV7-6,-,TRBJ2-7,CASSLNDPGEFYEQYF,TGTGCCAGCAGCTTAAATGATCCAGGGGAATTCTACGAGCAGTACTTC
TRBD1,TRBV7-9,-,TRBJ1-4,CASSLGGTGNEKLFF,TGTGCCAGCAGCTTAGGGGGGACAGGGAATGAAAAACTGTTTTTT
-,TRBV19,-,TRBJ1-1,CASSEQGGRTEAFF,TGTGCCAGTAGTGAACAGGGAGGGAGAACTGAAGCTTTCTTT
TRBD1,TRBV29-1,-,TRBJ2-3,CSVEGRQGTKRDTQYF,TGCAGCGTTGAAGGTAGACAGGGTACGAAACGAGATACGCAGTATTTT
TRBD1,TRBV18,-,TRBJ1-2,CASSPGPGTGIGYTF,TGTGCCAGCTCACCAGGCCCCGGGACAGGAATTGGCTACACCTTC
TRBD2,TRBV27,-,TRBJ2-5,CASSRSLAGGRETQYF,TGTGCCAGCAGTAGGTCACTAGCGGGAGGCCGAGAGACCCAGTACTTC
-,TRBV7-9,-,TRBJ1-4,CASSLVGTTNEKLFF,TGTGCCAGCAGCTTAGTTGGGACGACTAATGAAAAACTGTTTTTT
-,TRBV5-1,-,TRBJ2-7,CASSSGRTGIHEQYF,TGCGCCAGCAGCTCGGGGCGGACGGGTATCCACGAGCAGTACTTC
TRBD2,TRBV27,-,TRBJ2-7,CASSLIFGEAGANHEQYF,TGTGCCAGCAGTTTAATCTTTGGTGAAGCGGGAGCCAACCACGAGCAGTACTTC
-,TRBV2,-,TRBJ2-3,CASSTRQGTDTQYF,TGTGCCAGCAGTACTCGACAGGGCACAGATACGCAGTATTTT
-,TRBV4-1,-,TRBJ1-4,CASSHGETNEKLFF,TGCGCCAGCAGCCATGGCGAGACTAATGAAAAACTGTTTTTT
-,TRBV18,-,TRBJ1-1,CASSPPTGGYTEAFF,TGTGCCAGCTCACCACCGACGGGGGGCTATACTGAAGCTTTCTTT